A selection of T cell receptor beta chains follows, all from one sample in a study of cytomegalovirus exposure and HLA in healthy donors. Sequenced by immunoSEQ multiplex PCR; TCRdb stores in-frame clones only, minus some. The sample yields around 140,000 clones, approximately 80% seen once. The sample comprised PBMCs. The source of these receptors is a man aged 35 to 55 in good health and CMV-seronegative. Both conserved end residues are part of each CDR3. D genes are given only for firm matches. The size field is filled for only some rows; it gives once, few, many or a size class.

clone_size j_call v_call d_call cdr3_nt cdr3_aa
NA TRBJ1-3 TRBV7-9 NA TGTGCCAGCAGTTCTCATATTAGGAGGGACACCATATATTTT CASSSHIRRDTIYF
NA TRBJ1-1 TRBV7-9 TRBD1 TGTTCCAGCAGCGGGACTTGGACAGGGGGAGCTTTCTTT CSSSGTWTGGAFF
few TRBJ2-5 TRBV5-6 NA TGTGCCAGCAGTACAGGGGAGGTAGAGACCCAGTACTTC CASSTGEVETQYF
few TRBJ2-3 TRBV2 NA TGTGCCAGCAGTGAAGTTCGAGGAATCCGAAATACGCAGTATTTT CASSEVRGIRNTQYF
NA TRBJ2-1 TRBV5-1 TRBD2 TGCGCCAGCAGCTTGAAACTAGCGGACTCCTACAATGAGCAGTTCTTC CASSLKLADSYNEQFF
NA TRBJ1-2 TRBV7-8 NA TGTGCCAGCAGCTTAATTCAGGGAGGCTACACCTTC CASSLIQGGYTF
NA TRBJ2-5 TRBV27 TRBD1 TGTGCCAGCAGTTTAGGGACAGGGGGAGAGACCCAGTACTTC CASSLGTGGETQYF
few TRBJ1-3 TRBV6-6 TRBD1 TGTGCCAGCAGCAAGGGACAGGGAGCTGGAAACACCATATATTTT CASSKGQGAGNTIYF
NA TRBJ2-2 TRBV19 NA TGTGCCACCCGAGCGGGGGAGCTGTTTTTT CATRAGELFF
NA TRBJ2-7 TRBV25-1 TRBD2 TGTGCCAGCAGGGGAGGACTAGCGGGGTTCGAGCAGTACTTC CASRGGLAGFEQYF
NA TRBJ2-2 TRBV9 TRBD1 TGTGCCAGCAGCTCCAGGGGGAGAAACACCGGGGAGCTGTTTTTT CASSSRGRNTGELFF
few TRBJ1-1 TRBV29-1 NA TGCAGCGACTTCGACAGTGAAGCTTTCTTT CSDFDSEAFF
NA TRBJ1-2 TRBV6-6 TRBD1 TGTGCCAGCAGTTGGGACAGGGACGGCTACACCTTC CASSWDRDGYTF
NA TRBJ2-4 TRBV29-1 TRBD1 TGCAGCGCTAAAACAGGGGGCCAACCCAAAAACATTCAGTACTTC CSAKTGGQPKNIQYF
NA TRBJ1-2 TRBV2 TRBD1 TGTGCCAGCAGTGGGGACAGGGCCTTTAGTCGGGGCGGCTACACCTTC CASSGDRAFSRGGYTF
NA TRBJ1-4 TRBV5-1 NA TGCGCCAGCAGCTTCGAGGAAAAACTGTTTTTT CASSFEEKLFF
NA TRBJ2-5 TRBV27 TRBD2 TGTGCCAGCGGCAGACTAGCGGGGGGGCTGGAGACCCAGTACTTC CASGRLAGGLETQYF
NA TRBJ2-1 TRBV7-3 TRBD2 TGTGCCAGCAGCCCCAACGGGGGGGCCTACAATGAGCAGTTCTTC CASSPNGGAYNEQFF
few TRBJ2-1 TRBV19 NA TGTGCCAGTAGTATAGAAAGGGGGTTTGGTCAAAAGGATGAGCAGTTCTTC CASSIERGFGQKDEQFF